This TCR beta chain stems from a study of T cell responses to AZD1222 COVID-19 vaccine. Study findings and constraints: Most donors were white British and more were female, and clonal diversity was possibly underestimated. Mapped onto spike, vaccine-associated CD4 TCRs spanned it and were dominant at 160-218 and 743-854. Unmutated variant regions reportedly attract nearly half of all spike-specific TCRs.

Worth noting for this clone: Its antigen remains unknown.

V was trimmed by 0 bases and J by 0 bases, leaving 12 bases between them. Looked up from germline, CDR1 is SGHRS and CDR2 is YFSETQ. This CDR3 comprises 16 residues. Profiling relied on immunoSEQ multiplex PCR, and the TCRdb table lists in-frame clones only, not all of them. The repertoire includes 84,000 or so clones, approximately 89% of them detected once, and about 2% sits in the top ten. The sequence derives from an adult in good health. Material: peripheral blood, obtained on day 0 of AZD1222 vaccination. The genes are TRBV5-1 and TRBJ1-1; D not certain. The CDR3 loop is CASSLVSGLMNTEAFF. In nucleotides, the CDR3 is TGCGCCAGCAGCTTGGTATCAGGACTGATGAACACTGAAGCTTTCTTT.